These 4 T cell receptor beta chains came from one sample sequenced in a study of OX40 agonist ivuxolimab in advanced cancers. The method was the immunoSEQ multiplex PCR assay. The immuneACCESS repertoire file appears here via TCRdb, limited to in-frame rearrangements. These files lack a portion of the clones; in checked studies, under half of the deficit traces to unresolved V genes, and the cause of the others is not known. This sample comprises about 100,000 clones, around nine tenths of them detected only once. The ten largest clones represent 0.15% to 0.2% of the sample. The sequences come from CD4+ or CD8+ T cells sorted from blood, collected in a trial of the OX40 agonist ivuxolimab. The origin of the receptors is an adult with an advanced solid tumor such as melanoma, head and neck, liver or kidney cancer.

The chain combines TRBV15 with TRBJ2-5, with D tentatively TRBD2 (6 bases). V was shortened by 3 bases and J by 5 bases, with 13 bases between the two germline ends. Germline V lookup: CDR1 LNHNV, CDR2 YYDKDF (reference sequence). The CDR3 covers 14 residues. The CDR3 DNA follows: TGTGCCACCAGCAGTCCGGGAGTTTCTGAGACCCAGTACTTC. This sequence encodes CATSSPGVSETQYF.

In DNA form, the CDR3 reads TGTGCCAGTAGTATCCGGGGACGGGCAGAGACCCAGTACTTC. Its protein is CASSIRGRAETQYF. V is TRBV19 and J is TRBJ2-5; tentatively, D is TRBD1 or TRBD2 (5 bases each). CDR1 is LNHDA and CDR2 is SQIVND in the germline V gene (reference sequence). V lost 3 bases and J lost 4, with 12 bases in between. This CDR3 spans 14 amino acids.

The V and J genes are TRBV9 and TRBJ2-6, with D tentatively TRBD1 or TRBD2 (7 bases each). Germline lookup yields CDR1 SGDLS and CDR2 YYNGEE. The CDR3 loop spans 21 amino acids. The V end lost 5 bases, the J end lost 0 bases, and 27 bases lay between the germline ends. CDR3 region: CASSGNHRQGGSLSGANVLTF. CDR3 sequence (DNA): TGTGCCAGCAGTGGTAACCATCGACAGGGCGGGAGTCTCTCTGGGGCCAACGTCCTGACTTTC. Full variable domain (outside the CDR3, taken from reference TRBV9 and TRBJ2-6): DSGVTQTPKHLITATGQRVTLRCSPRSGDLSVYWYQQSLDQGLQFLIQYYNGEERAKGNILERFSAQQFPDLHSELNLSSLELGDSALYFCASSGNHRQGGSLSGANVLTFGAGSRLTVL.

The CDR3 spells CSVIKTGTGELFF. CDR3 coding DNA: TGCAGCGTTATTAAGACAGGCACCGGGGAGCTGTTTTTT. V gene TRBV29-1 combines with J gene TRBJ2-2, with D perhaps TRBD1 (6 bases). The CDR3 is 13 residues long. The germline V gene has CDR1 SQVTM and CDR2 ANQGSEA. V lost 5 bases and J 4 bases, leaving 11 bases between the germline ends.